This T cell receptor beta chain originates from a study of OX40 agonist ivuxolimab in advanced cancers. Germline CDR1 is SGHNT and CDR2 is YYREEE (reference sequence). The CDR3 consists of 15 residues. Trimming stripped 0 bases from V and 5 bases from J, with 12 bases between. About this clone itself: The antigen remains unidentified.

Sequencing was performed with immunoSEQ multiplex PCR; in TCRdb, only in-frame clones are kept and a portion is missing. The table records tens of thousands of clones, about four fifths of them present only once. Overall study results and limits: Expanded clones were, on average, more numerous in CD8+ T cells than in CD4+. People who partly responded at 0.1-3.0 mg/kg had some of the least clonal expansion seen.

The chain uses TRBV5-4 and TRBJ2-1, with D uncertain. The sequenced sample was CD4+ or CD8+ T cells sorted from blood, obtained in a trial of the OX40 agonist ivuxolimab. This receptor was obtained from an adult with an advanced solid tumor such as melanoma, head and neck, liver or kidney cancer. The CDR3 region has the DNA TGTGCCAGCAGCTTGGTGGCAGGCCCAAACAATGAGCAGTTCTTC. It codes for CASSLVAGPNNEQFF.